Listed below are T cell receptor beta chains from one sample, sequenced in a study of blood T cell repertoires in COVID-19. Using immunoSEQ multiplex PCR, the repertoire was profiled, and TCRdb retains in-frame clones only, with some absent. The data show 25,000 to 30,000 clones, 65% to 90% seen once. Sequenced input: peripheral blood. The receptor set was obtained from a human donor in a cohort sampled during active COVID-19. The conserved cysteine and the conserved F or W are not part of the CDR3 here.

CDR3 length: 13
J gene: TRBJ1-4
V gene: TRBV11-2
CDR3 protein: ASSLRPGGDEKLF

CDR3 length: 11
J gene: TRBJ2-2
V gene: TRBV24-1
CDR3 protein: ATRSPNTGELF

CDR3 length: 13
J gene: TRBJ2-2
V gene: TRBV29-1
CDR3 protein: SVVDRGSNTGELF

CDR3 length: 11
J gene: TRBJ2-7
V gene: TRBV7-9
CDR3 protein: ASSPGQVYEQY

CDR3 length: 13
J gene: TRBJ2-7
V gene: TRBV11-2
CDR3 protein: ASSEGTGGVYEQY

CDR3 length: 15
J gene: TRBJ2-3
V gene: TRBV14
CDR3 protein: ASSLTGLTRRSDTQY

CDR3 length: 10
J gene: TRBJ2-7
V gene: TRBV27
CDR3 protein: ASRDRAYEQY

CDR3 length: 13
J gene: TRBJ1-1
V gene: TRBV6-5
CDR3 protein: ASSRTGLMNTEAF

CDR3 length: 13
J gene: TRBJ2-2
V gene: TRBV27
CDR3 protein: ASSFGPRGFRELF

CDR3 length: 14
J gene: TRBJ2-7
V gene: TRBV2
CDR3 protein: ASRNDDREVDYEQY

CDR3 length: 11
J gene: TRBJ1-4
V gene: TRBV18
CDR3 protein: ATFDRTNEKLF

CDR3 length: 12
J gene: TRBJ2-1
V gene: TRBV9
CDR3 protein: ASSPAETYNEQF

CDR3 length: 12
J gene: TRBJ2-7
V gene: TRBV29-1
CDR3 protein: SVTTRDSNYEQY

CDR3 length: 11
J gene: TRBJ2-7
V gene: TRBV11-2
CDR3 protein: ASSSRGQVEQY

CDR3 length: 12
J gene: TRBJ2-5
V gene: TRBV27
CDR3 protein: ASSLRQGQETQY

CDR3 length: 12
J gene: TRBJ2-1
V gene: TRBV6-2/TRBV6-3
CDR3 protein: ASSSDSALDEQF

CDR3 length: 14
J gene: TRBJ2-2
V gene: TRBV14
CDR3 protein: ASSHGTVRGAGELF

CDR3 length: 12
J gene: TRBJ2-7
V gene: TRBV13
CDR3 protein: ASSLSGREYEQY

CDR3 length: 14
J gene: TRBJ2-7
V gene: TRBV5-1
CDR3 protein: ASSDGLADSSYEQY

CDR3 length: 13
J gene: TRBJ1-1
V gene: TRBV3-1/TRBV3-2
CDR3 protein: ASSHYVSANTEAF

CDR3 length: 12
J gene: TRBJ2-3
V gene: TRBV9
CDR3 protein: ATSKGMGTDTQY

CDR3 length: 10
J gene: TRBJ1-1
V gene: TRBV7-9
CDR3 protein: ASSLISTEAF

CDR3 length: 16
J gene: TRBJ1-5
V gene: TRBV11-2
CDR3 protein: ASSLPGQGIRGNQPQH

CDR3 length: 10
J gene: TRBJ2-7
V gene: TRBV12-3/TRBV12-4
CDR3 protein: ASSADRVEQY

CDR3 length: 14
J gene: TRBJ2-6
V gene: TRBV10-3
CDR3 protein: AISPTASSGANVLT

CDR3 length: 13
J gene: TRBJ2-7
V gene: TRBV9
CDR3 protein: ASSGGLAGAGEQY

CDR3 length: 12
J gene: TRBJ2-7
V gene: TRBV6-5
CDR3 protein: ASSYGGATYEQY

CDR3 length: 12
J gene: TRBJ2-3
V gene: TRBV5-1
CDR3 protein: ASRVGYSTDTQY

CDR3 length: 12
J gene: TRBJ2-7
V gene: TRBV4-3
CDR3 protein: ASSQVQGDYEQY

CDR3 length: 12
J gene: TRBJ1-1
V gene: TRBV28
CDR3 protein: ASSFGEGRTEAF

CDR3 length: 13
J gene: TRBJ2-1
V gene: TRBV4-3
CDR3 protein: ASSQDRSSYNEQF

CDR3 length: 11
J gene: TRBJ2-7
V gene: TRBV7-2
CDR3 protein: ASSPPGIYEQY

CDR3 length: 15
J gene: TRBJ2-1
V gene: TRBV4-2
CDR3 protein: ASSQDQQRGGRNEQF

CDR3 length: 15
J gene: TRBJ2-7
V gene: TRBV19
CDR3 protein: ASSIAASGIASYEQY

CDR3 length: 12
J gene: TRBJ2-7
V gene: TRBV29-1
CDR3 protein: SVGRGRGSYEQY

CDR3 length: 17
J gene: TRBJ2-1
V gene: TRBV7-9
CDR3 protein: ASAGPGLAGYQSYNEQF

CDR3 length: 12
J gene: TRBJ2-1
V gene: TRBV19
CDR3 protein: ASSPGAGDNEQF

CDR3 length: 14
J gene: TRBJ2-5
V gene: TRBV5-6
CDR3 protein: ASSLGTGLSQETQY

CDR3 length: 14
J gene: TRBJ1-6
V gene: TRBV5-6
CDR3 protein: ASSLSSGQDNSPLH

CDR3 length: 14
J gene: TRBJ2-1
V gene: TRBV7-2
CDR3 protein: ASSLYGTGGYNEQF

CDR3 length: 13
J gene: TRBJ1-2
V gene: TRBV19
CDR3 protein: ASSLHPGQGPGYT

CDR3 length: 15
J gene: TRBJ1-1
V gene: TRBV27
CDR3 protein: ASSFAPTGGRRTEAF

CDR3 length: 13
J gene: TRBJ2-7
V gene: TRBV12-5
CDR3 protein: ASGRGAGGEGEQY

CDR3 length: 10
J gene: TRBJ1-5
V gene: TRBV19
CDR3 protein: ATGSRVQPQH

CDR3 length: 11
J gene: TRBJ2-7
V gene: TRBV5-1
CDR3 protein: ASSWAGEYEQY

CDR3 length: 9
J gene: TRBJ1-1
V gene: TRBV6-5
CDR3 protein: ASIMNTEAF

CDR3 length: 11
J gene: TRBJ2-7
V gene: TRBV2
CDR3 protein: ASSRGSGYEQY

CDR3 length: 13
J gene: TRBJ1-1
V gene: TRBV6-6
CDR3 protein: ASSYPQGARTEAF